This T cell receptor beta chain emerged from a study of blood T cell repertoires in COVID-19. For the study at large: From T cells, B-cell-depleted T cells, or PBMCs came the material, which was cDNA or gDNA.

Original analysis: The authors estimated nucleated cell counts from reference gene primer amplification. Only in-frame clones appear in the TCRdb table, and some are missing; sequencing was by immunoSEQ multiplex PCR. V, J and clone size derive from that table, while D and trimming were established from the DNA sequence. The table shows 100,000 or so clones, with 85% to 95% occurring only once. The CDR3 spans 14 residues. The junction had 2 bases not matched to a gene; V was cut back by 4 bases and J by 3 bases. CDR1 and CDR2 from the germline V gene are LNHDA and SQIVND (reference sequence). The source material was peripheral blood. This chain connects TRBV19 to TRBJ2-3; 9 bases line up with TRBD2. The origin of this receptor is a man aged 45-65 years with active COVID-19. The CDR3 DNA reads TGTGCCAGTAGTAGTACTAGCGGGACAGATACGCAGTATTTT. The encoded protein is CASSSTSGTDTQYF.